The rows below give T cell receptor beta chains drawn from one sample of a study of T cell changes during pregnancy in multiple sclerosis. The method was immunoSEQ multiplex PCR; TCRdb's version includes in-frame clones alone and lacks a portion of them. The repertoire has tens of thousands of clones, roughly 92% of them found once; the top ten carry 3.7%. Specimen: peripheral blood, collected after pregnancy. Every receptor here comes from a female donor in good health, enrolled as a control in a pregnancy study. Each CDR3 is given with its conserved first and last residue. Each record gives: J gene, D gene, clone size, V gene, CDR3 DNA, CDR3 protein. The D gene is left open where the match is weak. Expanded clones get a size class; other rows say once, few or many, or leave the size out.

J gene: TRBJ1-2
D gene: .
clone size: .
V gene: TRBV28
CDR3 DNA: TGTGCCAGCAGTTTAGCAGGTGTAGCTAACTATGGCTACACCTTC
CDR3 protein: CASSLAGVANYGYTF

J gene: TRBJ2-3
D gene: .
clone size: .
V gene: TRBV18
CDR3 DNA: TGTGCCAGCTCACCGCGTGGGGGCCGAAGCACAGATACGCAGTATTTT
CDR3 protein: CASSPRGGRSTDTQYF

J gene: TRBJ1-1
D gene: TRBD1
clone size: .
V gene: TRBV27
CDR3 DNA: TGTGCCAGCAGAAAATCGACAGGGGGCGCCCTCGAAGCTTTCTTT
CDR3 protein: CASRKSTGGALEAFF

J gene: TRBJ2-7
D gene: TRBD2
clone size: .
V gene: TRBV6-5
CDR3 DNA: TGTGCCAGCAGTCAGGGACTAGCTAGGTACGAGCAGTACTTC
CDR3 protein: CASSQGLARYEQYF

J gene: TRBJ1-1
D gene: .
clone size: .
V gene: TRBV29-1
CDR3 DNA: TGCAGCGTTGAAGATCTCGCAGGCTGGGCGGGTCTTGAAGCTTTCTTT
CDR3 protein: CSVEDLAGWAGLEAFF

J gene: TRBJ2-7
D gene: .
clone size: .
V gene: TRBV10-3
CDR3 DNA: TGTGCCATCAGTGAGGAATCTCTAGGGGGTTACGAGCAGTACTTC
CDR3 protein: CAISEESLGGYEQYF

J gene: TRBJ2-5
D gene: .
clone size: .
V gene: TRBV5-1
CDR3 DNA: TGCGCCAGCAGCTTGTCGGCGGGCGCGCAAGAGACCCAGTACTTC
CDR3 protein: CASSLSAGAQETQYF

J gene: TRBJ2-2
D gene: TRBD2
clone size: .
V gene: TRBV15
CDR3 DNA: TGTGCCACCAGCAGAGATTTTCGCTCAGCGGGAGAAAACGGGGAGCTGTTTTTT
CDR3 protein: CATSRDFRSAGENGELFF

J gene: TRBJ1-4
D gene: TRBD1
clone size: .
V gene: TRBV15
CDR3 DNA: TGTGCCACCAGCAGAGACCGGGACAGGGGCCATGAAAAACTGTTTTTT
CDR3 protein: CATSRDRDRGHEKLFF

J gene: TRBJ1-1
D gene: .
clone size: .
V gene: TRBV10-2
CDR3 DNA: TGCGCCAGCAGTGGAGGGACTTATACTGAAGCTTTCTTT
CDR3 protein: CASSGGTYTEAFF

J gene: TRBJ1-2
D gene: TRBD1
clone size: few
V gene: TRBV28
CDR3 DNA: TGTGCCAGCAGTTTACCCCGACAGGGAAGGTATGGCTACACCTTC
CDR3 protein: CASSLPRQGRYGYTF

J gene: TRBJ1-6
D gene: .
clone size: .
V gene: TRBV5-6
CDR3 DNA: TGTGCCAGCAGCTTCTGGGGGGTGGATGGTAATTCACCCCTCCACTTT
CDR3 protein: CASSFWGVDGNSPLHF

J gene: TRBJ1-2
D gene: .
clone size: .
V gene: TRBV6-1
CDR3 DNA: TGTGCCAGCAGTGCGACACTGGCAGCTAACTATGGCTACACCTTC
CDR3 protein: CASSATLAANYGYTF

J gene: TRBJ1-2
D gene: .
clone size: .
V gene: TRBV15
CDR3 DNA: TGTGCCACCAGCAGAGATTGGGGGGAAGACTATGGCTACACCTTC
CDR3 protein: CATSRDWGEDYGYTF

J gene: TRBJ1-1
D gene: .
clone size: .
V gene: TRBV7-9
CDR3 DNA: TGTGCCAGCAGCCCCGTAGGATTGGGGGCAAGGACTGAAGCTTTCTTT
CDR3 protein: CASSPVGLGARTEAFF

J gene: TRBJ2-7
D gene: .
clone size: .
V gene: TRBV12-5
CDR3 DNA: TGTGCTAGTGGTTTGGTAAACGCGGTATATAAGGTGTGGGAAAAGGGGTCCTACGAGCAGTACTTC
CDR3 protein: CASGLVNAVYKVWEKGSYEQYF

J gene: TRBJ2-7
D gene: .
clone size: .
V gene: TRBV11-2
CDR3 DNA: TGTGCCAGCAGCTTAGTTGGGACAACCTACGAGCAGTACTTC
CDR3 protein: CASSLVGTTYEQYF

J gene: TRBJ2-5
D gene: .
clone size: .
V gene: TRBV4-1
CDR3 DNA: TGCGCCAGCAGCCAAGAAACGATCTTCGGGACCCAGTACTTC
CDR3 protein: CASSQETIFGTQYF

J gene: TRBJ1-3
D gene: .
clone size: .
V gene: TRBV2
CDR3 DNA: TGTGCCAGCAGTGACGGGGGACTCTCTGGAAACACCATATATTTT
CDR3 protein: CASSDGGLSGNTIYF

J gene: TRBJ1-5
D gene: .
clone size: .
V gene: TRBV7-9
CDR3 DNA: TGTGCCGGTTCGACGGGTAGCAATCAGCCCCAGCATTTT
CDR3 protein: CAGSTGSNQPQHF

J gene: TRBJ1-5
D gene: .
clone size: .
V gene: TRBV4-1
CDR3 DNA: TGCGCCAGCAGCCAAGAAGTGGGGAGGGGGGGAGGTCAGCCCCAGCATTTT
CDR3 protein: CASSQEVGRGGGQPQHF

J gene: TRBJ2-5
D gene: .
clone size: .
V gene: TRBV6-1
CDR3 DNA: TGTGCCAGCAGTGAGGGGGGTTCCGGGGAGACCCAGTACTTC
CDR3 protein: CASSEGGSGETQYF

J gene: TRBJ2-2
D gene: .
clone size: .
V gene: TRBV7-9
CDR3 DNA: TGTGCCAGCAGCTTAGTCCAGGGTCTCGGCGGGGAGCTGTTTTTT
CDR3 protein: CASSLVQGLGGELFF

J gene: TRBJ2-5
D gene: TRBD2
clone size: .
V gene: TRBV7-9
CDR3 DNA: TGTGCCAGCAGCTCACCGCTGACTAGCGGGGAGGGGACCCAGTACTTC
CDR3 protein: CASSSPLTSGEGTQYF

J gene: TRBJ2-3
D gene: .
clone size: .
V gene: TRBV6-1
CDR3 DNA: TGTGCCAGCAGTGAAAGGTGGGCTACAGATACGCAGTATTTT
CDR3 protein: CASSERWATDTQYF

J gene: TRBJ1-1
D gene: TRBD1
clone size: .
V gene: TRBV6-1
CDR3 DNA: TGTGCCAGCAGTACTGGGACAGGGAACACTGAAGCTTTCTTT
CDR3 protein: CASSTGTGNTEAFF

J gene: TRBJ2-5
D gene: .
clone size: .
V gene: TRBV20-1
CDR3 DNA: TGCAGTGCCATCCAAGAGACCCAGTACTTC
CDR3 protein: CSAIQETQYF

J gene: TRBJ2-3
D gene: .
clone size: .
V gene: TRBV30
CDR3 DNA: TGTGCCTGGAGTCCCGACTCCTATACGCAGTATTTT
CDR3 protein: CAWSPDSYTQYF

J gene: TRBJ2-1
D gene: TRBD1
clone size: .
V gene: TRBV5-1
CDR3 DNA: TGCGCCAGCAGCCCACGACAGGGGGGGAACAATGAGCAGTTCTTC
CDR3 protein: CASSPRQGGNNEQFF

J gene: TRBJ2-7
D gene: TRBD2
clone size: .
V gene: TRBV4-1
CDR3 DNA: TGCGCCAGCAGCCAGGATAGCGGGACCTCCTACGAGCAGTACTTC
CDR3 protein: CASSQDSGTSYEQYF

J gene: TRBJ1-4
D gene: .
clone size: .
V gene: TRBV28
CDR3 DNA: TGTGCCAGCAGTCCGGGGCCAGGGGATGAAAAACTGTTTTTT
CDR3 protein: CASSPGPGDEKLFF

J gene: TRBJ1-1
D gene: .
clone size: .
V gene: TRBV6-6
CDR3 DNA: TGTGCCAGCAGTTACGAGTTGTCGGGTTGGGCTTTCTTT
CDR3 protein: CASSYELSGWAFF

J gene: TRBJ1-4
D gene: TRBD1
clone size: .
V gene: TRBV4-2
CDR3 DNA: TGTGCCAGCAGTCCTCCCGACAGGGTTAATGAAAAACTGTTTTTT
CDR3 protein: CASSPPDRVNEKLFF

J gene: TRBJ1-4
D gene: .
clone size: .
V gene: TRBV7-6
CDR3 DNA: TGTGCCAGCAGCCAGGAACCGAATGAAAAACTGTTTTTT
CDR3 protein: CASSQEPNEKLFF

J gene: TRBJ1-6
D gene: TRBD1
clone size: .
V gene: TRBV6-5
CDR3 DNA: TGTGCCAGCAGTTACACCCGGGGACAGGGTAATTCACCCCTCCACTTT
CDR3 protein: CASSYTRGQGNSPLHF

J gene: TRBJ1-1
D gene: .
clone size: .
V gene: TRBV19
CDR3 DNA: TGTGCCAGCCGGACAGAACTGAACACTGAAGCTTTCTTT
CDR3 protein: CASRTELNTEAFF

J gene: TRBJ1-2
D gene: .
clone size: .
V gene: TRBV5-6
CDR3 DNA: TGTGCCAGCAGCCCGGGAGCAGAACCTAGCTATGGCTACACCTTC
CDR3 protein: CASSPGAEPSYGYTF

J gene: TRBJ1-1
D gene: .
clone size: .
V gene: TRBV5-5
CDR3 DNA: TGTGCCAGCAGCTTGATTGGCTCTACTATGAACACTGAAGCTTTCTTT
CDR3 protein: CASSLIGSTMNTEAFF

J gene: TRBJ2-1
D gene: TRBD2
clone size: .
V gene: TRBV19
CDR3 DNA: TGTGCCAGTAGTATACTAGCGGGGGGGAGGAATGAGCAGTTCTTC
CDR3 protein: CASSILAGGRNEQFF

J gene: TRBJ2-7
D gene: TRBD2
clone size: .
V gene: TRBV11-2
CDR3 DNA: TGTGCCAGCAGTTCCGGGACTAGAAGTTACGAGCAGTACTTC
CDR3 protein: CASSSGTRSYEQYF

J gene: TRBJ1-5
D gene: .
clone size: .
V gene: TRBV5-4
CDR3 DNA: TGTGCCAGCAGCTTGGCAGGGGACAATCAGCCCCAGCATTTT
CDR3 protein: CASSLAGDNQPQHF

J gene: TRBJ1-5
D gene: .
clone size: .
V gene: TRBV6-8
CDR3 DNA: TGTGCCAGCACCCTCCAGGCCTCAGCCGAGTATCAGCCCCAGCATTTT
CDR3 protein: CASTLQASAEYQPQHF

J gene: TRBJ1-1
D gene: .
clone size: .
V gene: TRBV27
CDR3 DNA: TGTGCCAGCAGTTTTTCAGGGCCCCGTGAAGCTTTCTTT
CDR3 protein: CASSFSGPREAFF

J gene: TRBJ1-6
D gene: .
clone size: .
V gene: TRBV9
CDR3 DNA: TGTGCCAGCAGCTGGGGGGGGTACTCACCCCTCCACTTT
CDR3 protein: CASSWGGYSPLHF

J gene: TRBJ2-5
D gene: TRBD2
clone size: .
V gene: TRBV11-3
CDR3 DNA: TGTGCCAGCAGCTCGCGGGAGGGCCGGCAGACCCAGTACTTC
CDR3 protein: CASSSREGRQTQYF

J gene: TRBJ2-5
D gene: TRBD2
clone size: .
V gene: TRBV13
CDR3 DNA: TGTGCCAGCAGCCCCAGGACTAGCGGGAGTGGGGAGACCCAGTACTTC
CDR3 protein: CASSPRTSGSGETQYF

J gene: TRBJ2-1
D gene: .
clone size: .
V gene: TRBV19
CDR3 DNA: TGTGCCAGTAGCCCAGGTAACTACAATGAGCAGTTCTTC
CDR3 protein: CASSPGNYNEQFF

J gene: TRBJ2-1
D gene: TRBD2
clone size: .
V gene: TRBV11-2
CDR3 DNA: TGTGCCAGCAGCTTAGACAGGGAGGGTGAGCAGTTCTTC
CDR3 protein: CASSLDREGEQFF

J gene: TRBJ1-1
D gene: .
clone size: .
V gene: TRBV29-1
CDR3 DNA: TGCAGCGCCGACACAGGGATAGTCACTGAAGCTTTCTTT
CDR3 protein: CSADTGIVTEAFF

J gene: TRBJ1-2
D gene: .
clone size: .
V gene: TRBV5-4
CDR3 DNA: TGTGCCAGCAGCCCCCCGGGTAACTATGGCTACACCTTC
CDR3 protein: CASSPPGNYGYTF

J gene: TRBJ2-7
D gene: TRBD1
clone size: .
V gene: TRBV6-6
CDR3 DNA: TGTGCCAGCATCTTATCCGGGACAGGGGTCCACGAGCAGTACTTC
CDR3 protein: CASILSGTGVHEQYF

J gene: TRBJ2-3
D gene: .
clone size: .
V gene: TRBV30
CDR3 DNA: TGTGCCTGGAGTGTACAGGATCCAGATACGCAGTATTTT
CDR3 protein: CAWSVQDPDTQYF

J gene: TRBJ1-4
D gene: .
clone size: .
V gene: TRBV1
CDR3 DNA: TGCACCAGCAGCCAAGCAATGCACATCGGGTGGAAACTGTTTTTT
CDR3 protein: CTSSQAMHIGWKLFF

J gene: TRBJ2-7
D gene: .
clone size: .
V gene: TRBV29-1
CDR3 DNA: TGCAGCGTTGATACAGGGAGCTCCTACGAGCGGTACTTC
CDR3 protein: CSVDTGSSYERYF

J gene: TRBJ1-3
D gene: .
clone size: .
V gene: TRBV7-9
CDR3 DNA: TGTGCCGGAAACAGGGAATCTGGAAACACCATATATTTT
CDR3 protein: CAGNRESGNTIYF

J gene: TRBJ2-5
D gene: .
clone size: .
V gene: TRBV21-1
CDR3 DNA: TGTGCCAGCAGCAAAGCGAACGGCCTAGCGGGCCCCCAAGAGACCCAGTACTTC
CDR3 protein: CASSKANGLAGPQETQYF

J gene: TRBJ1-4
D gene: .
clone size: .
V gene: TRBV28
CDR3 DNA: TGTGCCAGCAGTCCCCAGACTAATGAAAAACTGTTTTTT
CDR3 protein: CASSPQTNEKLFF

J gene: TRBJ1-3
D gene: .
clone size: .
V gene: TRBV7-9
CDR3 DNA: TGTGCCAGCAGCTTAGGGGTACACTACTCTGGAAACACCATATATTTT
CDR3 protein: CASSLGVHYSGNTIYF

J gene: TRBJ1-5
D gene: .
clone size: .
V gene: TRBV19
CDR3 DNA: TGTGCCAGTAACAGGGTAGGGAGCAATCAGCCCCAGCATTTT
CDR3 protein: CASNRVGSNQPQHF